The sequence of this T cell receptor (beta chain) was determined in a study of response to subunit inactivated influenza vaccine. TCRdb re-analysed the RT-PCR reads in MiXCR, keeping a single row per CDR3 protein. This table has about 610,000 distinct CDR3 sequences, approximately 14% appearing once. This clonotype came up a few times. The target antigen is unknown. Study results and caveats: The authors put forward the suggestion that each seasonal influenza vaccination may bring in only a limited number of new T cells.

Source: PBMCs from blood, taken about 11 days after vaccination. The TCR was taken from a man aged 45-65 years who received an inactivated influenza vaccine.

The CDR3 spells CASSQVGRTKPQETQYF. The CDR3 nucleotides read TGTGCCAGCAGCCAGGTTGGGCGGACCAAGCCTCAAGAGACCCAGTACTTC. The V gene is TRBV3-1, the J gene TRBJ2-5; D gene ambiguous. The V gene's germline CDR1 is LGHDT and CDR2 YNNKEL (reference sequence). This CDR3 has 17 amino acids. The V gene lost 3 bases and the J gene lost 2 bases, with 19 bases spanning the gap.